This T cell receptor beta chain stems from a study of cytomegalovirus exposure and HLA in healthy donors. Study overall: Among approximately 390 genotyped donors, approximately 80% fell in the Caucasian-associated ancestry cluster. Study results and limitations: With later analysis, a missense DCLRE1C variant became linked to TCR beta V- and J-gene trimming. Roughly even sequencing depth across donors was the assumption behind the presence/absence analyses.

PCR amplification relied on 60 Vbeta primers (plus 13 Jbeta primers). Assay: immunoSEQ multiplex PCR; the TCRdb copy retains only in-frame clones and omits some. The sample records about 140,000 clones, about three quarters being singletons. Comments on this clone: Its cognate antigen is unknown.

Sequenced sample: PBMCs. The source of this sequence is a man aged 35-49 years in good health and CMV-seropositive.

The CDR3 bases are TGTGCCAGCAGGCAGCGGGAAAACAACTACGAGCAGTACTTC. Its translation is CASRQRENNYEQYF. The genes are TRBV6-1 and TRBJ2-7; 7 bases align to TRBD2. The CDR3 contains 14 residues. The junction had 8 bases not matched to a gene; V was cut back by 6 bases and J by 3 bases. Germline V CDR1 and CDR2: MNHNS, SASEGT.